This TCR beta chain was identified in a study of CD8 T cells in Susac syndrome. cDNA came from about 0.46 to 1 ug RNA primed by random hexamers. An immunoSEQ multiplex PCR amplified TCR beta CDR3 over 54 Vbeta and 13 Jbeta. TCRdb analysed the immunoSEQ multiplex PCR reads with MiXCR anew, one entry per CDR3 protein. The sample lists about 440,000 distinct CDR3 sequences; 85% to 90% were seen once. Germline CDR1 is MNHEY and CDR2 is SMNVEV (reference sequence). V dropped 4 bases and J dropped 4; count of bases not matched to a gene: 7. The CDR3 consists of 16 residues. High-throughput TCR beta sequencing covered peripheral CD8+ and CD4+ T cells.

V is TRBV27 and J is TRBJ2-1; 10 bases agree with TRBD2. The material sequenced was CD8+ T cells from PBMCs. This clonotype originated in a human donor with multiple sclerosis. The CDR3 is CASSWGTSEGYNEQFF. CDR3 sequence (DNA): TGTGCCAGCAGTTGGGGGACTAGCGAGGGATACAATGAGCAGTTCTTC.